This is a list of T cell receptor beta chains from one sample in a study of early T cells in non-severe SARS-CoV-2 infection. Each CDR3 protein gets one entry after TCRdb re-called the 5' RACE reads with MiXCR. The sample has some 64,000 distinct CDR3 sequences, roughly 9% seen once; the top ten hold about an eighth. The sample in question was whole blood, obtained at baseline. The receptors here all came from an adult who was a healthcare worker with PCR-confirmed SARS-CoV-2 infection or an uninfected control (not recorded which). The CDR3 runs from the conserved cysteine through the conserved F or W. The D gene is left open where the match is weak. Some rows mark clone size as missing; the rest say once, few, many or name a class of expanded clone.

d_gene	abundance	v_gene	j_gene	CDR3aa	CDR3nt
TRBD2	few	TRBV5-1	TRBJ2-7	CASSLELAGVIYF	TGCGCCAGCAGCTTGGAACTAGCGGGAGTTATATACTTC
TRBD2	NA	TRBV6-2/TRBV6-3	TRBJ2-7	CASGSGSYEQYF	TGTGCCAGCGGAAGCGGGAGCTACGAGCAGTACTTC
TRBD2	NA	TRBV7-2	TRBJ2-2	CASSLIKAGGPGELFF	TGTGCCAGCAGCCTAATAAAAGCGGGAGGTCCCGGGGAGCTGTTTTTT
TRBD2	many	TRBV29-1	TRBJ2-3	CSVVQSGRYDTQYF	TGCAGCGTTGTTCAGAGCGGGAGGTACGATACGCAGTATTTT
NA	few	TRBV3-1	TRBJ2-6	CASSQEKRSGANVLTF	TGTGCCAGCAGCCAAGAGAAGCGCTCTGGGGCCAACGTCCTGACTTTC
NA	many	TRBV13	TRBJ2-7	CARTSREDPSYEQYF	TGTGCCCGCACTAGTAGGGAGGATCCTTCCTACGAGCAGTACTTC
NA	NA	TRBV13	TRBJ2-3	CASSIGGDTQYF	TGTGCCAGCAGCATTGGGGGAGATACGCAGTATTTT
NA	many	TRBV5-6	TRBJ1-1	CASSQGSGWLDTEAFF	TGTGCCAGCAGCCAAGGGTCAGGGTGGCTCGACACTGAAGCTTTCTTT
TRBD2	NA	TRBV20-1	TRBJ2-7	CSAPTGGRGIYEQYF	TGCAGTGCCCCTACTGGCGGGAGAGGTATCTACGAGCAGTACTTC
TRBD2	many	TRBV2	TRBJ2-2	CASRAGAGELFF	TGTGCCAGCAGAGCGGGAGCCGGGGAGCTGTTTTTT
NA	NA	TRBV11-3	TRBJ2-1	CASSLGQTSYNEQFF	TGTGCCAGCAGCTTAGGACAGACAAGCTACAATGAGCAGTTCTTC
TRBD1	NA	TRBV27	TRBJ1-2	CASSLIQGDGYTF	TGTGCCAGCAGTTTAATACAGGGGGATGGCTACACCTTC
NA	few	TRBV4-2	TRBJ2-2	CASSQDRSGGSNTGELFF	TGTGCCAGCAGCCAAGACCGGAGCGGTGGTTCTAACACCGGGGAGCTGTTTTTT
NA	few	TRBV2	TRBJ2-1	CASSEEGYNEQFF	TGTGCCAGCAGTGAAGAGGGCTACAATGAGCAGTTCTTC
NA	NA	TRBV7-2	TRBJ2-7	CASSQTMLPREQYF	TGTGCCAGCAGCCAGACGATGCTTCCTCGCGAGCAGTACTTC
NA	few	TRBV20-1	TRBJ2-7	CSAREISYEQYF	TGCAGTGCTAGAGAGATTTCCTACGAGCAGTACTTC
TRBD2	many	TRBV4-2	TRBJ2-5	CASSQADGRPETQYF	TGTGCCAGCAGCCAAGCCGACGGGAGGCCTGAGACCCAGTACTTC
TRBD1	NA	TRBV29-1	TRBJ1-1	CSVVGQGATEAFF	TGCAGCGTTGTAGGACAGGGGGCCACTGAAGCTTTCTTT
NA	few	TRBV1	TRBJ1-5	CTSSQAQGARDQPQHF	TGCACCAGCAGCCAAGCACAGGGCGCTCGGGATCAGCCCCAGCATTTT
NA	many	TRBV7-9	TRBJ1-2	CASSGLTQRIDGYTF	TGTGCCAGCAGCGGCTTGACCCAACGGATAGATGGCTACACCTTC
NA	many	TRBV19	TRBJ1-5	CASSIAGNYQPQHF	TGTGCCAGTAGTATAGCCGGGAACTATCAGCCCCAGCATTTT
NA	few	TRBV7-9	TRBJ1-1	CASSLERNTEAFF	TGTGCCAGCAGCTTAGAACGGAACACTGAAGCTTTCTTT
NA	many	TRBV5-1	TRBJ1-2	CASSPLPGDFGYTF	TGCGCCAGCAGCCCCCTTCCGGGCGACTTTGGCTACACCTTC
TRBD1	once	TRBV30	TRBJ2-3	CAWSSRQGASTDTQYF	TGTGCCTGGAGTAGTCGGCAGGGGGCGAGCACAGATACGCAGTATTTT
NA	few	TRBV7-9	TRBJ2-6	CASSLGGQGTPGANVLTF	TGTGCCAGCAGCTTAGGTGGGCAGGGGACCCCTGGGGCCAACGTCCTGACTTTC
NA	few	TRBV5-1	TRBJ1-1	CASRRSEGDTEAFF	TGCGCCAGCAGGCGAAGCGAGGGGGACACTGAAGCTTTCTTT
TRBD1	NA	TRBV20-1	TRBJ1-2	CSAWDRGVVYTF	TGCAGTGCCTGGGACAGGGGAGTTGTCTACACCTTC
NA	NA	TRBV10-3	TRBJ2-1	CAISFNSYNEQFF	TGTGCCATCAGTTTCAACTCCTACAATGAGCAGTTCTTC
NA	few	TRBV20-1	TRBJ2-7	CSARDALAYEQYF	TGCAGTGCTAGAGATGCCCTCGCCTACGAGCAGTACTTC
NA	few	TRBV27	TRBJ2-5	CASSLGGYQETQYF	TGTGCCAGCAGTTTAGGGGGATACCAAGAGACCCAGTACTTC
NA	NA	TRBV19	TRBJ1-5	CASSITGFNQPQHF	TGTGCCAGTAGTATAACCGGCTTCAATCAGCCCCAGCATTTT
TRBD1	few	TRBV7-9	TRBJ2-3	CASSIGTESQYF	TGTGCCAGCAGCATCGGGACAGAATCGCAGTATTTT
NA	NA	TRBV6-2/TRBV6-3	TRBJ1-5	CASSYLQEERAQHF	TGTGCCAGCAGCTACTTACAGGAGGAAAGGGCCCAGCATTTT
NA	many	TRBV12-3/TRBV12-4	TRBJ2-1	CASSRLDEQNEQFF	TGTGCCAGCTCCCGATTGGACGAGCAGAATGAGCAGTTCTTC
TRBD1	many	TRBV7-3	TRBJ2-3	CASSWGQYEADTQYF	TGTGCCAGCAGCTGGGGACAGTACGAGGCAGATACGCAGTATTTT
TRBD2	NA	TRBV7-9	TRBJ2-7	CASSLGGRIYEQYF	TGTGCCAGCAGCTTAGGCGGGAGGATCTACGAGCAGTACTTC